The 15 T cell receptor beta chains reported below all come from one sample, sequenced in a study of PD-L1 blockade in urothelial cancer (dated by TCRdb to the late 2010s). Libraries were constructed by the immunoSEQ multiplex PCR assay. Sourced from immuneACCESS, this table was stored by TCRdb with only in-frame sequences that have V and J called. A share of the clones is absent; for the studies checked, an unresolved V gene accounts for under half, and the remainder has no known explanation. Here the sample has 50,000 to 75,000 clones; more than 80% occur a single time. Over 1.5% of the sample lies in the top ten. The time point label corresponds to: pretreatment peripheral blood. The specimen was PBMCs, collected around atezolizumab (anti-PD-L1) treatment. These receptors originate from a man between 65 and 79 years old with urothelial cancer.

The gene calls are TRBV7-9 and TRBJ2-1, with D unresolved. Per the germline V gene, CDR1 is SEHNR and CDR2 is FQNEAQ (reference sequence). This CDR3 contains 13 residues. The V gene lost 0 bases and the J gene lost 8 bases, with 8 bases spanning the gap. CDR3 region: CASSLASPDEQFF. The CDR3, as DNA: TGTGCCAGCAGCTTAGCGTCTCCCGATGAGCAGTTCTTC.

In nucleotides, the CDR3 is TGTGCCAGTAGTATAGATCTCTGGGGGCGCGACTATGGCTACACCTTC. It specifies CASSIDLWGRDYGYTF. V usage is TRBV19 and J usage is TRBJ1-2, with D perhaps TRBD1 (6 bases). V was cut by 0 bases and J by 3 bases, with 14 bases left in between. There are 16 residues in the CDR3. In germline, CDR1 is LNHDA, CDR2 SQIVND (reference sequence).

The chain has TRBV6-5 and TRBJ2-2; TRBD1 agrees at 8 bases. CDR1 is MNHEY and CDR2 is SVGAGI in the germline V gene. V shed 5 bases and J 9 bases; nucleotides not matched to a gene: 5. The CDR3 covers 13 residues. The CDR3 reads CASSTGQGRELFF. For the CDR3, the DNA is TGTGCCAGCAGTACCGGACAGGGCAGGGAGCTGTTTTTT.

This clone has more than one count but fewer than ten. V usage is TRBV6-5 and J usage is TRBJ1-2, with TRBD1 as a possible D gene (6 bases). Germline V gene lookup returns CDR1 MNHEY and CDR2 SVGAGI. Trimming cost V 5 bases and J 2 bases, with 15 bases left between them. CDR3 length: 15 residues. CDR3 amino acids: CASSLQGRGNYGYTF. In DNA, the CDR3 is TGTGCCAGCAGTCTCCAGGGGAGGGGCAACTATGGCTACACCTTC.

This rearrangement joins TRBV6-5 to TRBJ2-2; 9 positions agree with TRBD1. Germline values: CDR1 MNHEY, CDR2 SVGAGI. The length of the CDR3 is 15 residues. V was pared by 6 bases and J by 9 bases, with 11 bases of the junction left unmatched. The DNA of the CDR3 is TGTGCCAGCAGCCACCCCGGGACAGGGTTTAGGGAGCTGTTTTTT. Translating it yields CASSHPGTGFRELFF.

V gene TRBV27 combines with J gene TRBJ2-1; tentatively, D is TRBD2 (7 bases). The germline CDR1 and CDR2 sequences are MNHEY and SMNVEV (reference sequence). V was trimmed by 6 bases and J by 0 bases, leaving 18 bases between them. The CDR3 spans 17 residues. The CDR3 sequence: CASSNRGGEGSYNEQFF. For the CDR3, the DNA is TGTGCCAGCAGCAACCGAGGGGGGGAGGGCTCCTACAATGAGCAGTTCTTC.

This chain links TRBV9 with TRBJ1-1; D is unclear. The CDR3 loop spans 13 amino acids. Trimming shortened V by 2 bases and J by 11 bases, and 16 bases separated the two germline ends. Germline CDR1 and CDR2: SGDLS and YYNGEE. CDR3 in amino acids: CASSVRGSREAFF. The CDR3 DNA reads as TGTGCCAGCAGCGTTAGAGGATCCCGTGAGGCTTTCTTT.

This clone was seen once. The chain is built from TRBV7-2 and TRBJ2-2, with 9 bases matching TRBD1. Per the germline V gene, CDR1 is SGHTA and CDR2 is FQGNSA. The CDR3 totals 15 residues. V shed 5 bases, J shed 4 bases, and the junction held 5 bases outside the gene matches. In nucleotides, the CDR3 is TGTGCCAGCAGCCAACAGACAGGGGGCACCGGGGAGCTGTTTTTT. Translating it yields CASSQQTGGTGELFF.

The chain has TRBV7-6 and TRBJ2-7, with D unresolved. The CDR3 spans 12 residues. Looked up from germline, CDR1 is SGHVS and CDR2 is FNYEAQ. With 1 base removed from V and 4 bases from J, the gap between germline ends came to 5 bases. The CDR3, as DNA: TGTGCCAGCAGCTTAGGGCAGTACGAGCAGTACTTC. This gives the protein CASSLGQYEQYF.

This clone was seen only a few times. The chain joins TRBV6-5 to TRBJ2-1, with D unclear. This CDR3 has 15 amino acids. The germline V and J ends were trimmed by 8 bases and 4 bases, with 18 bases remaining between them. Germline-derived CDR1 and CDR2 are MNHEY and SVGAGI. The CDR3: CASWSDGWLYNEQFF. CDR3 DNA: TGTGCCAGCTGGTCAGATGGTTGGCTTTACAATGAGCAGTTCTTC.

This clone was observed a few times. CDR3 sequence reads: CAWTPMGRPYEQYF. CDR3 nucleotides: TGTGCCTGGACCCCCATGGGCAGACCCTACGAGCAGTACTTC. V is TRBV30 and J is TRBJ2-7; no firm D call. The CDR3 totals 14 residues. CDR1 GTSNPN and CDR2 SVGIG come from the germline V gene (reference sequence). V shed 4 bases and J shed 2 bases, with 15 bases lying between them. Full variable domain (outside the CDR3, taken from reference TRBV30 and TRBJ2-7): SQTIHQWPATLVQPVGSPLSLECTVEGTSNPNLYWYRQAAGRGLQLLFYSVGIGQISSEVPQNLSASRPQDRQFILSSKKLLLSDSGFYLCAWTPMGRPYEQYFGPGTRLTVT.

The chain is built from TRBV18 and TRBJ2-5, with 7 bases matching TRBD1. Germline CDR1 and CDR2: KGHSH and LQKENI. V lost 2 bases, J lost 2 bases, and 5 bases stayed unmatched. The CDR3 runs to 15 residues. The CDR3 region is CASSPILGQQETQYF. The CDR3, as DNA: TGTGCCAGCTCACCAATTTTGGGACAGCAAGAGACCCAGTACTTC.

The chain is built from TRBV28 and TRBJ2-2; 9 nucleotides line up with TRBD1. The CDR3 is 17 amino acids. The J segment lost 3 bases and the V segment lost 7 bases, leaving 12 bases of the junction unmatched. The germline CDR1 and CDR2 sequences are MDHEN and SYDVKM. CDR3 residues: CASKLPQGAADTGELFF. CDR3 coding DNA: TGTGCCAGCAAACTACCACAGGGGGCGGCGGACACCGGGGAGCTGTTTTTT.

This clone was recorded only once. The V call is TRBV11-2, the J call TRBJ2-2; D may be TRBD1 (6 bases). The V and J ends lost 1 base and 3 bases respectively, with 12 bases between them. The germline gives CDR1 SGHAT, CDR2 FQNNGV. This CDR3 is built from 16 residues. The CDR3 nucleotides are TGTGCCAGCAGCTTAGCCACAGGGTTGGACACCGGGGAGCTGTTTTTT. It is translated as CASSLATGLDTGELFF.

The chain is built from TRBV28 and TRBJ2-1; 7 nucleotides agree with TRBD2. The CDR3 length is 14 residues. Germline-derived CDR1 and CDR2 are MDHEN and SYDVKM. V was clipped by 6 bases and J by 3 bases; unmatched bases: 5. CDR3: CASRSGEDYNEQFF. CDR3 coding DNA: TGTGCCAGCAGAAGCGGGGAGGACTACAATGAGCAGTTCTTC. Variable domain in full (rest from reference TRBV28 and TRBJ2-1): DVKVTQSSRYLVKRTGEKVFLECVQDMDHENMFWYRQDPGLGLRLIYFSYDVKMKEKGDIPEGYSVSREKKERFSLILESASTNQTSMYLCASRSGEDYNEQFFGPGTRLTVL.